One sample yielded the 25 T cell receptor beta chains listed below, sequenced in a study of blood T cell repertoires in COVID-19 (dated by TCRdb to about 2020). Library generation was performed with the immunoSEQ multiplex PCR assay. The immuneACCESS repertoire file appears here via TCRdb, limited to in-frame rearrangements. These files lack a portion of the clones; in checked studies, under half of the deficit traces to unresolved V genes, and the cause of the others is not known. In all, the sample holds 55,000 to 75,000 clones, and approximately 88% of those were seen once. The top ten constitute approximately 4% of the sample. Sequencing was performed on peripheral blood. The source is a human donor in a cohort sampled during active COVID-19.

V and J are TRBV7-9 and TRBJ2-2; D is possibly TRBD1 (5 bases). The length of the CDR3 is 15 residues. The V gene lost 1 base and the J gene lost 4 bases, with 10 bases spanning the gap. Looked up from germline, CDR1 is SEHNR and CDR2 is FQNEAQ (reference sequence). The CDR3 sequence is CASSLGGDPTGELFF. The CDR3 DNA reads TGTGCCAGCAGCTTAGGGGGCGACCCCACCGGGGAGCTGTTTTTT.

This chain joins TRBV28 and TRBJ1-2, with D hard to call. This CDR3 comprises 17 residues. V lost 2 bases, J lost 3 bases, and 19 bases lay in between. Per the germline V gene, CDR1 is MDHEN and CDR2 is SYDVKM. CDR3 protein: CASSLEGEPLRDYGYTF. The CDR3, as DNA: TGTGCCAGCAGTTTAGAGGGCGAACCACTTCGGGACTATGGCTACACCTTC.

The count of this clone is one. This chain joins TRBV15 and TRBJ1-1; D not certain. The CDR3 sequence is 13 residues long. V was pared by 3 bases and J by 1 base, with 6 bases between. The germline V gene has CDR1 LNHNV and CDR2 YYDKDF (reference sequence). The CDR3 region has the DNA TGTGCCACCAGCAGGGAGGGGAACACTGAAGCTTTCTTT. It translates to CATSREGNTEAFF.

The genes are TRBV6-2 or TRBV6-3 and TRBJ1-1; D may be TRBD1 (6 bases). The CDR3 loop spans 18 amino acids. Trimming left V 0 bases short and J 5 bases short, with 22 bases between. The germline gives CDR1 MNHEY, CDR2 SVGEGT. The CDR3: CASSYSVFGLRGETEAFF. CDR3 nucleotides: TGTGCCAGCAGTTACTCGGTATTTGGTCTCAGGGGTGAGACTGAAGCTTTCTTT.

This sequence joins TRBV2 and TRBJ1-1; D is unresolved. V lost 4 bases to trimming and J lost 0 bases, with 15 bases between them. CDR3 length: 16 residues. CDR1 and CDR2 (germline): SNHLY, FYNNEI. In DNA, the CDR3 is TGTGCCAGCAGTGGGAGCACCGCAGCATTGAACACTGAAGCTTTCTTT. Translating gives CASSGSTAALNTEAFF.

This clone was counted a single time. The chain combines TRBV27 with TRBJ2-5; 10 bases agree with TRBD2. This CDR3 comprises 19 residues. Germline V gene lookup returns CDR1 MNHEY and CDR2 SMNVEV (reference sequence). Trimming removed 0 bases from V and 6 bases from J; junction bases left unmatched: 16. The CDR3 sequence: CASSLSGGSSGGAWKTQYF. For the CDR3, the DNA is TGTGCCAGCAGTTTATCGGGGGGATCTAGCGGGGGAGCCTGGAAGACCCAGTACTTC.

This sequence joins TRBV18 and TRBJ2-3; 8 bases align to TRBD2. The CDR3 contains 17 residues. Germline-derived CDR1 and CDR2 are KGHSH and LQKENI. The trim removed 8 bases at V and 0 bases at J, leaving 13 bases unmatched. CDR3 nucleotides: TGTGCCAGCCAACTATGGGGAGCGGGGGCTAGCACAGATACGCAGTATTTT. It yields the protein CASQLWGAGASTDTQYF. The complete variable domain, with remaining parts taken from reference TRBV18 and TRBJ2-3, reads NAGVMQNPRHLVRRRGQEARLRCSPMKGHSHVYWYRQLPEEGLKFMVYLQKENIIDESGMPKERFSAEFPKEGPSILRIQQVVRGDSAAYFCASQLWGAGASTDTQYFGPGTRLTVL.

Only a few counts were recorded for this clone. The chain employs TRBV2 and TRBJ2-2; D uncertain. Germline V gene lookup returns CDR1 SNHLY and CDR2 FYNNEI. The ends were cut back, 6 bases at V and 8 bases at J, with 13 bases in the middle. The CDR3 has 13 amino acids. CDR3 nucleotide sequence: TGTGCCAGCAGGCGACTTACGGTTGGGGAGCTGTTTTTT. Translating gives CASRRLTVGELFF. Looking up the rest from reference TRBV2 and TRBJ2-2 gives the full variable domain: EPEVTQTPSHQVTQMGQEVILRCVPISNHLYFYWYRQILGQKVEFLVSFYNNEISEKSEIFDDQFSVERPDGSNFTLKIRSTKLEDSAMYFCASRRLTVGELFFGEGSRLTVL.

The V gene is TRBV9, the J gene TRBJ2-1, with D unclear. CDR1 is SGDLS and CDR2 is YYNGEE in the germline V gene. This CDR3 spans 12 amino acids. Trimming cost V 0 bases and J 6 bases, with 4 bases left between them. CDR3 sequence reads: CASSVASNEQFF. CDR3 DNA: TGTGCCAGCAGCGTAGCTAGCAATGAGCAGTTCTTC.

The CDR3 loop is CASSSRRGLYNEQFF. CDR3 DNA: TGCGCCAGCAGCTCCCGGCGGGGGCTCTACAATGAGCAGTTCTTC. This chain links TRBV5-1 with TRBJ2-1, with a tentative D call TRBD2 (7 bases). Trimming removed 3 bases from V and 3 bases from J, with 13 bases in between. The CDR3 is 15 amino acids. The germline V gene encodes CDR1 SGHRS and CDR2 YFSETQ.

With regard to this clone: Other DNA sequences from this sample encode an identical CDR3 as well. The genes are TRBV2 and TRBJ2-5; D possibly corresponds to TRBD2 (7 bases). CDR1 is SNHLY, CDR2 FYNNEI, per germline. Trimming shortened V by 0 bases and J by 4 bases, and 24 bases separated the two germline ends. The CDR3 extends over 19 amino acids. As DNA, the CDR3 is TGTGCCAGCAGTGAAGCGGGGGTTAGGGGGGGTCACCCCTCAGAGACCCAGTACTTC. Protein: CASSEAGVRGGHPSETQYF. The variable domain in full, completed from reference TRBV2 and TRBJ2-5, reads EPEVTQTPSHQVTQMGQEVILRCVPISNHLYFYWYRQILGQKVEFLVSFYNNEISEKSEIFDDQFSVERPDGSNFTLKIRSTKLEDSAMYFCASSEAGVRGGHPSETQYFGPGTRLLVL.

Regarding this clone: Other DNA sequences within the sample encode an identical CDR3. The chain employs TRBV27 and TRBJ1-2; D may be TRBD1 (5 bases). The CDR3 is made up of 15 amino acids. Germline V gives CDR1 MNHEY, CDR2 SMNVEV (reference sequence). The V gene lost 0 bases and the J gene lost 8 bases, with 16 bases spanning the gap. The CDR3 sequence is CASSLSGGVGYGYTF. The CDR3 DNA is TGTGCCAGCAGTTTATCTGGGGGGGTTGGCTACGGCTACACCTTC.

The chain is built from TRBV5-4 and TRBJ2-7, with D perhaps TRBD1 (6 bases). This CDR3 has 14 residues. Germline-derived CDR1 and CDR2 are SGHNT and YYREEE (reference sequence). V was pared by 4 bases and J by 1 base, with 12 bases between. The CDR3 is CASSRFQGSYEQYF. Written as DNA, the CDR3 is TGTGCCAGCAGCCGATTCCAGGGGTCCTACGAGCAGTACTTC.

Remarks on this clone: At the DNA level, this CDR3 is encoded by other sequences in the same sample as well. The chain combines TRBV9 with TRBJ2-3; tentative D call: TRBD2 (6 bases). The CDR3 length is 15 residues. The V and J ends lost 3 bases and 6 bases respectively, with 17 bases between them. CDR1 is SGDLS and CDR2 is YYNGEE in the germline V gene. CDR3 coding DNA: TGTGCCAGCAGCGAAGGGGCCAGACTAGGGGATACGCAGTATTTT. Its protein product is CASSEGARLGDTQYF.

This chain uses TRBV9 with TRBJ2-3; 7 nucleotides match TRBD2. CDR3 size: 14 residues. V gave up 2 bases and J gave up 1 base; unmatched junction bases: 1. CDR1 SGDLS and CDR2 YYNGEE come from the germline V gene. CDR3 region: CASSVLAGTDTQYF. The DNA for the CDR3 is TGTGCCAGCAGCGTGCTAGCGGGCACAGATACGCAGTATTTT.

The chain combines TRBV24-1 with TRBJ2-7; D perhaps matches TRBD2 (6 bases). V lost 10 bases and J 3 bases, leaving 15 bases between the germline ends. The CDR3 is 13 residues long. CDR1 KGHDR and CDR2 SFDVKD come from the germline V gene. The CDR3 loop is CATTPGGDYEQYF. CDR3 bases: TGTGCCACTACCCCCGGGGGAGACTACGAGCAGTACTTC.

The chain carries TRBV25-1 and TRBJ1-5; D unresolved. CDR1 and CDR2 from the germline V gene are MGHDK and SYGVNS. V was shortened by 5 bases and J by 3 bases, with 14 bases between the two germline ends. The CDR3 consists of 15 residues. CDR3 sequence: CASSPGTAINQPQHF. In DNA, the CDR3 is TGTGCCAGCAGTCCCGGAACAGCTATCAATCAGCCCCAGCATTTT.

The chain employs TRBV5-4 and TRBJ2-4, with 7 bases identical to TRBD2. Germline CDR1 is SGHNT and CDR2 is YYREEE (reference sequence). The CDR3 covers 15 residues. The junction had 6 bases not matched to a gene; V was cut back by 0 bases and J by 6 bases. The CDR3 coding sequence is TGTGCCAGCAGCTTGGTTGGCGGGGGAGTAAACATTCAGTACTTC. This sequence encodes CASSLVGGGVNIQYF.

V gene TRBV6-1 combines with J gene TRBJ2-5, with a tentative D call TRBD1 (5 bases). The V end lost 3 bases, the J end lost 2 bases, and 10 bases lay between the germline ends. Germline V gene sequence: CDR1 MNHNS, CDR2 SASEGT. The CDR3 is 14 amino acids. The DNA for the CDR3 is TGTGCCAGCAGTGACAGGGTTCTACAAGAGACCCAGTACTTC. Protein sequence: CASSDRVLQETQYF.

The chain combines TRBV7-8 with TRBJ2-1; TRBD2 matches 12 bases. Germline CDR1 reads SGHVS; CDR2 reads FQNEAQ. This CDR3 has 17 residues. Losses at the gene ends were 1 base for V and 7 bases for J; bases not matched to a gene: 8. CDR3 region: CASSLDPSGGASNEQFF. The CDR3 region has the DNA TGTGCCAGCAGCTTAGACCCTAGCGGGGGGGCATCGAATGAGCAGTTCTTC. Based on the CDR3 plus reference TRBV7-8 and TRBJ2-1, the full variable domain is GAGVSQSPRYKVAKRGQDVALRCDPISGHVSLFWYQQALGQGPEFLTYFQNEAQLDKSGLPSDRFFAERPEGSVSTLKIQRTQQEDSAVYLCASSLDPSGGASNEQFFGPGTRLTVL.

CDR3 coding DNA: TGCGCCAGCAGCCAGGGTGGAGGCGGGCCCTATGGCTACACCTTC. Its protein is CASSQGGGGPYGYTF. The rearrangement links TRBV4-1 to TRBJ1-2, with D unclear. The V end was cut by 3 bases, the J end by 4 bases, with 15 bases between. The germline V gene has CDR1 MGHRA and CDR2 YSYEKL. This CDR3 comprises 15 residues.

This clone came up once. The chain carries TRBV28 and TRBJ2-7; perhaps TRBD1 as D (6 bases). The germline V and J ends were trimmed by 6 bases and 3 bases, with 12 bases remaining between them. The V gene's germline CDR1 is MDHEN and CDR2 SYDVKM. The CDR3 spans 13 residues. This CDR3 reads CASRTGQIYEQYF. DNA for the CDR3: TGTGCCAGCAGGACCGGACAGATCTACGAGCAGTACTTC.

V gene TRBV5-6 combines with J gene TRBJ2-3; D possibly corresponds to TRBD2 (6 bases). V lost 0 bases and J lost 1, with 15 bases in between. The CDR3 has 17 amino acids. Per germline, CDR1 SGHDT and CDR2 YYEEEE. CDR3 coding DNA: TGTGCCAGCAGCTTGGCTACATTGGGAGGTGGCACAGATACGCAGTATTTT. Its protein product is CASSLATLGGGTDTQYF.

The CDR3 sequence: CASSLGTGESEQYF. CDR3 coding DNA: TGTGCCAGCAGCTTAGGGACAGGGGAAAGCGAGCAGTACTTC. The chain is built from TRBV13 and TRBJ2-7; 8 positions agree with TRBD1. The CDR3 length is 14 residues. V dropped 0 bases and J dropped 6; count of bases not matched to a gene: 4. Germline CDR1 is PRHDT and CDR2 is FYEKMQ (reference sequence).

This chain links TRBV28 with TRBJ2-7; tentatively, D is TRBD2 (7 bases). Germline-derived CDR1 and CDR2 are MDHEN and SYDVKM. The V and J ends lost 5 bases and 2 bases respectively, with 19 bases between them. CDR3 size: 16 residues. The CDR3 sequence: CASSLTLGGGTYEQYF. CDR3 in DNA: TGTGCCAGCAGTCTGACCCTAGGGGGAGGGACCTACGAGCAGTACTTC. Drawing the rest from reference TRBV28 and TRBJ2-7, the complete variable domain is DVKVTQSSRYLVKRTGEKVFLECVQDMDHENMFWYRQDPGLGLRLIYFSYDVKMKEKGDIPEGYSVSREKKERFSLILESASTNQTSMYLCASSLTLGGGTYEQYFGPGTRLTVT.